The 20 T cell receptor beta chains reported below all come from one sample, sequenced in a study of T cell responses to AZD1222 COVID-19 vaccine. Only in-frame clones appear in the TCRdb table, and some are missing; sequencing was by immunoSEQ multiplex PCR. The table has approximately 70,000 clones, around 89% seen once; the top ten hold about 5%. Sequenced material: peripheral blood, taken 28 days after the second dose of the MenACWY control vaccine. Every receptor here comes from an adult who received the MenACWY meningococcal vaccine as a control.

The CDR3 DNA reads as TGTGCTTCGCTTAGCGGGAGGGCCGGTTCGACAGATACGCAGTATTTT. Its translation: CASLSGRAGSTDTQYF. The chain has TRBV2 and TRBJ2-3, with TRBD2 identical over 11 bases. Germline assignment: CDR1 SNHLY and CDR2 FYNNEI. This CDR3 has 16 amino acids.

The chain carries TRBV28 and TRBJ1-1; D possibly corresponds to TRBD1 (5 bases). The CDR3 totals 15 residues. Germline V gives CDR1 MDHEN, CDR2 SYDVKM. Trimming left V 6 bases short and J 2 bases short, with 16 bases between. This chain's CDR3 is CASSSPGRANTEAFF. Written as DNA, the CDR3 is TGTGCCAGCAGCTCGCCGGGACGGGCAAACACTGAAGCTTTCTTT.

V gene TRBV11-2 combines with J gene TRBJ2-7; D perhaps matches TRBD1 (6 bases). Germline values: CDR1 SGHAT, CDR2 FQNNGV. Trimming took 3 bases from V and 4 from J, leaving 16 bases between them. This CDR3 contains 15 residues. DNA for the CDR3: TGTGCCAGCAGCTTTGCGGCAGGGGATCTTTACGAGCAGTACTTC. Its protein is CASSFAAGDLYEQYF.

The chain combines TRBV30 with TRBJ1-4; D is perhaps TRBD1 (6 bases). The V gene lost 0 bases and the J gene lost 3 bases, with 11 bases spanning the gap. From germline, CDR1 is GTSNPN and CDR2 SVGIG (reference sequence). This CDR3 contains 15 residues. CDR3 in amino acids: CAWSVWGAPNEKLFF. For the CDR3, the DNA is TGTGCCTGGAGTGTATGGGGGGCGCCTAATGAAAAACTGTTTTTT.

The chain recombines TRBV6-5 with TRBJ1-5; a possible D gene is TRBD1 (5 bases). This CDR3 is built from 13 residues. The V and J ends lost 4 bases and 3 bases respectively, with 7 bases between them. Per the germline V gene, CDR1 is MNHEY and CDR2 is SVGAGI. The CDR3 bases are TGTGCCAGCAGTTCGGGACCCAATCAGCCCCAGCATTTT. Its protein product is CASSSGPNQPQHF.

This chain uses TRBV4-3 with TRBJ1-2, with D possibly matching TRBD1 (5 bases). V shed 4 bases and J shed 2 bases, with 17 bases lying between them. Germline CDR1 is LGHNA and CDR2 is YSLEER. The CDR3 spans 16 residues. This chain's CDR3 is CASSLNVGVGNYGYTF. As DNA, the CDR3 is TGCGCCAGCAGCCTGAATGTGGGGGTCGGCAACTATGGCTACACCTTC.

The J gene is TRBJ2-1, the V gene TRBV5-4, with unresolved D. V shed 0 bases and J shed 3 bases, with 1 base lying between them. This CDR3 spans 12 amino acids. Germline V gene sequence: CDR1 SGHNT, CDR2 YYREEE (reference sequence). CDR3 in DNA: TGTGCCAGCAGCTTGGACTACAATGAGCAGTTCTTC. Amino acids: CASSLDYNEQFF.

The chain uses TRBV19 and TRBJ1-2; tentative D call: TRBD1 (6 bases). Germline V gene sequence: CDR1 LNHDA, CDR2 SQIVND (reference sequence). There are 13 residues in the CDR3. Trimming removed 5 bases at V and 6 bases at J, with 13 bases between. CDR3 in DNA: TGTGCCAGTAGTCTACGGGGGCGGAATGGCTACACCTTC. Encoded protein: CASSLRGRNGYTF.

The chain joins TRBV7-9 to TRBJ1-2, with D perhaps matching TRBD1 (5 bases). CDR3 length equals 15 residues. V lost 4 bases and J lost 3, with 15 bases in between. Germline V lookup: CDR1 SEHNR, CDR2 FQNEAQ (reference sequence). CDR3 sequence: CASSSTGREYYGYTF. The CDR3 DNA reads as TGTGCCAGCAGCTCCACGGGACGGGAATACTATGGCTACACCTTC.

The rearrangement uses TRBV6-5 and TRBJ2-7, with D possibly TRBD1 on 6 matching bases. V was trimmed by 2 bases and J by 2 bases, leaving 10 bases between them. CDR1 is MNHEY and CDR2 is SVGAGI in the germline V gene. The CDR3 consists of 14 residues. This CDR3 reads CASSYRDKTYEQYF. CDR3 nucleotide sequence: TGTGCCAGCAGTTACCGGGACAAGACCTACGAGCAGTACTTC.

The V call is TRBV19, the J call TRBJ1-1; unclear D gene. Between the trimmed V and J ends, which lost 5 bases and 10 bases, there was a span of 29 bases. The CDR3 runs 17 residues. The germline gives CDR1 LNHDA, CDR2 SQIVND (reference sequence). The CDR3 DNA is TGTGCCAGTAGTCGCCTCCCCGGCCAGTCTAAGGATGCAACAGCTTTCTTT. Translation gives CASSRLPGQSKDATAFF.

This clone has a single count. The J gene is TRBJ1-2, the V gene TRBV9, with TRBD1 matching over 7 bases. This CDR3 region has 13 residues. Germline V gene sequence: CDR1 SGDLS, CDR2 YYNGEE. The ends lost 3 bases at V and 8 bases at J; junction bases unmatched: 7. CDR3 bases: TGTGCCAGCAGCGCACCGACAGGGCTGGGCTACACCTTC. Translated: CASSAPTGLGYTF.

The V call is TRBV5-1, the J call TRBJ2-7; the match to TRBD1 covers 7 bases. CDR3 length: 15 amino acids. Germline loops: CDR1 SGHRS, CDR2 YFSETQ. V lost 0 bases to trimming and J lost 0 bases; unmatched junction nucleotides: 3. CDR3 coding DNA: TGCGCCAGCAGCTTGGCGACAGGGATCTCCTACGAGCAGTACTTC. Protein sequence: CASSLATGISYEQYF.

This clone came up once. V is TRBV12-3 or TRBV12-4 and J is TRBJ2-1; D gene unclear. There are 11 residues in the CDR3. With 2 bases removed from V and 6 bases from J, the gap between germline ends came to 2 bases. CDR3 region: CASSLFNEQFF. The CDR3 DNA sequence: TGTGCCAGCAGTTTATTCAATGAGCAGTTCTTC.

The chain employs TRBV6-5 and TRBJ1-4; D uncertain. The CDR3 loop spans 15 amino acids. Trimming pared 6 bases from V and 0 bases from J, leaving 11 bases between. Germline V gives CDR1 MNHEY, CDR2 SVGAGI. This CDR3 is CASRRGRATNEKLFF. Written as DNA, the CDR3 is TGTGCCAGCAGGCGGGGTAGAGCAACTAATGAAAAACTGTTTTTT.

The chain recombines TRBV6-2 or TRBV6-3 with TRBJ1-2; D is unclear. The germline gives CDR1 MNHEY, CDR2 SVGEGT. V shed 0 bases and J shed 0 bases, with 8 bases lying between them. The CDR3 runs to 15 residues. This CDR3 is CASSYSGGSNYGYTF. As DNA, the CDR3 is TGTGCCAGCAGTTACTCCGGCGGCTCTAACTATGGCTACACCTTC.

This sequence joins TRBV7-6 and TRBJ1-1; D is perhaps TRBD1 (5 bases). The V and J ends lost 5 bases and 2 bases respectively, with 12 bases between them. Per the germline V gene, CDR1 is SGHVS and CDR2 is FNYEAQ. This CDR3 region has 14 residues. CDR3 amino acids: CASSLGQGNTEAFF. CDR3 sequence (DNA): TGTGCCAGCAGCCTGGGGCAGGGAAACACTGAAGCTTTCTTT.

The chain joins TRBV5-4 to TRBJ2-2; 14 nucleotides agree with TRBD2. Losses at the gene ends were 5 bases for V and 2 bases for J; bases not matched to a gene: 5. Germline V gene lookup returns CDR1 SGHNT and CDR2 YYREEE (reference sequence). CDR3 length equals 17 residues. CDR3 in amino acids: CASRPGLAGGNTGELFF. The CDR3, as DNA: TGTGCCAGCAGACCTGGACTAGCGGGGGGTAACACCGGGGAGCTGTTTTTT.

This sequence joins TRBV19 and TRBJ2-1; 7 nucleotides agree with TRBD1. CDR3 length: 14 residues. Unmatched junction bases numbered 8, after V lost 6 bases and J lost 6 bases. The germline gives CDR1 LNHDA, CDR2 SQIVND (reference sequence). CDR3 in DNA: TGTGCCAGTAGCACAGGGGACGGCATCAATGAGCAGTTCTTC. Protein: CASSTGDGINEQFF.

In this sample, this clone turned up once. The chain carries TRBV5-7 and TRBJ1-5; D is ambiguous. TRBV5-7 is noted as an ORF with a role that remains uncertain. Trimming left V 0 bases short and J 4 bases short, with 8 bases between. This CDR3 comprises 14 residues. The CDR3 nucleotides are TGTGCCAGCAGCTTGGTGCAGGAAAATCAGCCCCAGCATTTT. Its protein product is CASSLVQENQPQHF.